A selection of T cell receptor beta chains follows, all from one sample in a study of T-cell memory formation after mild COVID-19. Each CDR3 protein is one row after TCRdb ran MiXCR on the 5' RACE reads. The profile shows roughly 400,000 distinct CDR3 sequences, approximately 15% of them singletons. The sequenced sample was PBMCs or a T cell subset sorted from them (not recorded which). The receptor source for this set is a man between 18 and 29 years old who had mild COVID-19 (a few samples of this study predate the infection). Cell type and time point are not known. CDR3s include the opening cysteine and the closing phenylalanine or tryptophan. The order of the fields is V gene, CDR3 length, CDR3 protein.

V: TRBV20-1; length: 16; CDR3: CSVSPWGGGDRSPLHF
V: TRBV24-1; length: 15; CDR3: CATSDGSSGKNIQYF
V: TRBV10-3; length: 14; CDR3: CAIRPGQGEETQYF
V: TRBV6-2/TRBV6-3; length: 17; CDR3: CASSSFWGLAEGGEQFF
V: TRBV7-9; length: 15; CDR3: CASSLAGGGREKLFF
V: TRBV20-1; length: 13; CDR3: CSAAGQPNQPQHF
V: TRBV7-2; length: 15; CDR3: CASSSNRVWGTEAFF
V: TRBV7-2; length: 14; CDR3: CASSLVGGDETQYF
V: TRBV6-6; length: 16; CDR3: CASSYLRGQGGDTQYF
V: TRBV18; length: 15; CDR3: CASSRDRGLANEAFF